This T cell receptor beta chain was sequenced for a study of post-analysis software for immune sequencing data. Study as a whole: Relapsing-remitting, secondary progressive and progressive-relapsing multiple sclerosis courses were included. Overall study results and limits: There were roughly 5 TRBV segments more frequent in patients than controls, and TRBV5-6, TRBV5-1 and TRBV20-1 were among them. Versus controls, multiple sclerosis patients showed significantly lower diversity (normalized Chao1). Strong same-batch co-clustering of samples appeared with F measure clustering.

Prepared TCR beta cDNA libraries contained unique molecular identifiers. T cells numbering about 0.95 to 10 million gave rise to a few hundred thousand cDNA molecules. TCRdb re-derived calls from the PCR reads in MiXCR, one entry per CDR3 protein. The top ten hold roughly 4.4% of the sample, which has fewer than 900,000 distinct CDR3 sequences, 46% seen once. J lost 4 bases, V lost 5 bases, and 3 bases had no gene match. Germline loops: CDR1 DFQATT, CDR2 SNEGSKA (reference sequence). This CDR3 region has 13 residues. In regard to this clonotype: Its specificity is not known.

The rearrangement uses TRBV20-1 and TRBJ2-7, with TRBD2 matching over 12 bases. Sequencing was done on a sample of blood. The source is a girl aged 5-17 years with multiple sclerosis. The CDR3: CSAGGTSGYEQYF. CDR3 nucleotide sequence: TGCAGTGCTGGAGGGACTAGCGGGTACGAGCAGTACTTC.